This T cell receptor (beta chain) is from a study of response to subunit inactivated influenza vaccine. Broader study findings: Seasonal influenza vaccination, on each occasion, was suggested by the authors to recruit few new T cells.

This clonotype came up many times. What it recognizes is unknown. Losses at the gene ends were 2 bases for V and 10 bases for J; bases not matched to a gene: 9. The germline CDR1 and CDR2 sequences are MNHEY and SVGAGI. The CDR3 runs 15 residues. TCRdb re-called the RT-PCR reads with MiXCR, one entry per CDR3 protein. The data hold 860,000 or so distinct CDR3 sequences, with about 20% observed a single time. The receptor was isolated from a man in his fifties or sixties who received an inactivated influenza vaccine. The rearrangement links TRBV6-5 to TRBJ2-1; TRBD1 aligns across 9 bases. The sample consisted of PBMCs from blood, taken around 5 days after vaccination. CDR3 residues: CASSYRGQGHSEQFF. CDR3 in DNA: TGTGCCAGCAGTTACAGGGGACAGGGTCATAGCGAGCAGTTCTTC.